What follows are 32 T cell receptor beta chains derived from one specimen sequenced in a study of blood T cell repertoires in COVID-19. Only in-frame clones appear in the TCRdb table, and some are missing; sequencing was by immunoSEQ multiplex PCR. Among approximately 77,000 clones listed, roughly 90% were seen once. Sequences were obtained from peripheral blood. The receptors originated from a man in his forties or fifties with active COVID-19.

J is TRBJ2-3 and V is TRBV15, with 7 bases fitting TRBD1. The CDR3 is 18 amino acids. After removal of 5 bases from V and 4 bases from J, the junction contained 18 bases not matched to a gene. Looked up from germline, CDR1 is LNHNV and CDR2 is YYDKDF (reference sequence). The CDR3 reads CATSGGLNRGIVSDTQYF. The CDR3 DNA reads TGTGCCACCAGCGGCGGATTGAACAGGGGCATTGTTTCAGATACGCAGTATTTT. The full variable domain, its missing parts supplied by reference TRBV15 and TRBJ2-3, is DAMVIQNPRYQVTQFGKPVTLSCSQTLNHNVMYWYQQKSSQAPKLLFHYYDKDFNNEADTPDNFQSRRPNTSFCFLDIRSPGLGDTAMYLCATSGGLNRGIVSDTQYFGPGTRLTVL.

The chain uses TRBV19 and TRBJ2-1, with TRBD2 matching over 9 bases. Germline V gene data show CDR1 as LNHDA and CDR2 as SQIVND (reference sequence). The CDR3 length is 15 residues. V was clipped by 4 bases and J by 6 bases; unmatched bases: 7. In DNA form, the CDR3 reads TGTGCCAGTAGTACTGTAGCGGGAGCGTTCAATGAGCAGTTCTTC. Translating gives CASSTVAGAFNEQFF.

The rearrangement joins TRBV28 to TRBJ2-2, with D maybe TRBD2 (5 bases). CDR1 is MDHEN and CDR2 is SYDVKM in the germline V gene. The length of the CDR3 is 16 residues. Trimming removed 4 bases at V and 2 bases at J, with 14 bases between. The DNA for the CDR3 is TGTGCCAGCAGTTCCCCTTGGGGAGCCAACACCGGGGAGCTGTTTTTT. Its protein product is CASSSPWGANTGELFF. Full variable domain (rest looked up from reference TRBV28 and TRBJ2-2): DVKVTQSSRYLVKRTGEKVFLECVQDMDHENMFWYRQDPGLGLRLIYFSYDVKMKEKGDIPEGYSVSREKKERFSLILESASTNQTSMYLCASSSPWGANTGELFFGEGSRLTVL.

The chain recombines TRBV4-2 with TRBJ2-5, with TRBD2 identical over 9 bases. This CDR3 contains 16 residues. Germline CDR1 LGHNA, CDR2 YNFKEQ. Trimming took 3 bases from V and 5 from J; bases not matched to a gene: 10. The CDR3 loop reads CASSQGRGGARETQYF. CDR3 sequence (DNA): TGTGCCAGCAGCCAGGGCCGCGGGGGGGCCAGGGAGACCCAGTACTTC.

The genes are TRBV12-3 or TRBV12-4 and TRBJ1-2, with unresolved D. The V end lost 6 bases, the J end lost 5 bases, and 7 bases lay between the germline ends. There are 11 residues in the CDR3. The chain's CDR3 is CASSYNYGYTF. The CDR3 DNA reads as TGTGCCAGCAGCTATAATTATGGCTACACCTTC.

The rearrangement links TRBV2 to TRBJ2-1, with D perhaps TRBD2 (5 bases). The V end lost 1 base, the J end lost 0 bases, and 7 bases lay between the germline ends. CDR3 length: 15 residues. From germline, CDR1 is SNHLY and CDR2 FYNNEI. The CDR3 nucleotides read TGTGCCAGCAGTGAAGGACTAAACTCCTACAATGAGCAGTTCTTC. Residues: CASSEGLNSYNEQFF. Full variable domain (missing parts from reference TRBV2 and TRBJ2-1): EPEVTQTPSHQVTQMGQEVILRCVPISNHLYFYWYRQILGQKVEFLVSFYNNEISEKSEIFDDQFSVERPDGSNFTLKIRSTKLEDSAMYFCASSEGLNSYNEQFFGPGTRLTVL.

The chain is built from TRBV11-3 and TRBJ2-1, with a possible D match to TRBD1 (5 bases). V was cut by 2 bases and J by 0 bases, with 8 bases left in between. The V gene's germline CDR1 is SGHNT and CDR2 YENEEA. The CDR3 runs 15 residues. The CDR3 DNA sequence: TGTGCCAGCAGCTTAATGCAGGGCTCCTACAATGAGCAGTTCTTC. Amino acids: CASSLMQGSYNEQFF.

CDR3 sequence reads: CASSARQGNSPLHF. CDR3 sequence (DNA): TGTGCCAGCAGCGCCAGACAGGGGAATTCACCCCTCCACTTT. V gene TRBV9 combines with J gene TRBJ1-6; 8 bases fit TRBD1. The V gene's germline CDR1 is SGDLS and CDR2 YYNGEE. V dropped 3 bases and J dropped 7; count of bases not matched to a gene: 3. The CDR3 sequence is 14 residues long. Full variable domain (rest looked up from reference TRBV9 and TRBJ1-6): DSGVTQTPKHLITATGQRVTLRCSPRSGDLSVYWYQQSLDQGLQFLIQYYNGEERAKGNILERFSAQQFPDLHSELNLSSLELGDSALYFCASSARQGNSPLHFGNGTRLTVT.

The rearrangement joins TRBV11-2 to TRBJ2-1; maybe TRBD2 (5 bases). This CDR3 has 13 amino acids. The V and J ends lost 0 bases and 13 bases respectively, with 13 bases between them. Germline CDR1 SGHAT, CDR2 FQNNGV. CDR3 sequence reads: CASSLDLSGEQFF. CDR3 nucleotide sequence: TGTGCCAGCAGCTTAGATCTCAGCGGAGAACAGTTCTTC.

This chain connects TRBV24-1 to TRBJ2-1; 7 positions match TRBD2. Trimming removed 5 bases from V and 7 bases from J; junction bases left unmatched: 7. CDR1 and CDR2 from the germline V gene are KGHDR and SFDVKD. The CDR3 length is 14 residues. The CDR3 DNA sequence: TGTGCCACCAGTGCGGCGGGAGATAGGAATGAGCAGTTCTTC. Its protein product is CATSAAGDRNEQFF.

This chain joins TRBV3-1 (or the pseudogene TRBV3-2) and TRBJ1-2, with D uncertain. Per germline, CDR1 LGHDT and CDR2 YNNKEL (reference sequence). V lost 1 base, J lost 8 bases, and 17 bases lay in between. The length of the CDR3 is 15 residues. In DNA form, the CDR3 reads TGTGCCAGCAGCCAAGGCGGCAGACGGGGATCGGGCTACACCTTC. This codes for CASSQGGRRGSGYTF.

The CDR3 here is CASSLVRLYSNQPQHF. The CDR3 coding sequence is TGTGCCAGCAGCTTAGTGCGTCTGTATAGCAATCAGCCCCAGCATTTT. This sequence joins TRBV7-8 and TRBJ1-5; D not resolved. The CDR3 has 16 residues. In germline, CDR1 is SGHVS, CDR2 FQNEAQ. V was cut by 1 base and J by 0 bases, with 10 bases left in between.

The rearrangement uses TRBV3-1 (or the pseudogene TRBV3-2) and TRBJ1-3; 9 nucleotides align to TRBD1. Germline V gives CDR1 LGHDT, CDR2 YNNKEL (reference sequence). The junction had 10 bases not matched to a gene; V was cut back by 4 bases and J by 3 bases. The CDR3 loop spans 17 amino acids. The CDR3 spells CASSRAMTGGNGNTIYF. The CDR3 DNA reads TGTGCCAGCAGCCGAGCTATGACAGGGGGTAATGGAAACACCATATATTTT.

The chain uses TRBV11-2 and TRBJ2-1; tentatively, D is TRBD2 (5 bases). The CDR3 extends over 14 amino acids. The germline V and J ends were trimmed by 0 bases and 8 bases, with 11 bases remaining between them. Germline V CDR1 and CDR2: SGHAT, FQNNGV. The chain's CDR3 is CASSLEVDSYEQFF. The CDR3 DNA sequence: TGTGCCAGCAGCTTAGAAGTGGACTCCTATGAGCAGTTCTTC.

V and J are TRBV7-9 and TRBJ2-7, with TRBD1 as a possible D gene (5 bases). Germline V gene lookup returns CDR1 SEHNR and CDR2 FQNEAQ (reference sequence). V gave up 6 bases and J gave up 2 bases, with 17 bases separating them. The CDR3 length is 15 residues. This chain's CDR3 is CASRRVQGTAYEQYF. The CDR3 region has the DNA TGTGCCAGCAGGCGAGTGCAGGGCACGGCCTACGAGCAGTACTTC.

This chain connects TRBV9 to TRBJ2-7; 10 nucleotides align to TRBD1. The length of the CDR3 is 15 residues. The junction had 3 bases not matched to a gene; V was cut back by 0 bases and J by 3 bases. Germline CDR1 and CDR2: SGDLS and YYNGEE. CDR3 sequence: CASSVEGTGDYEQYF. CDR3 sequence (DNA): TGTGCCAGCAGCGTAGAAGGGACAGGGGACTACGAGCAGTACTTC.

The V and J genes are TRBV19 and TRBJ1-2, with D possibly being TRBD1 (6 bases). The CDR3 contains 14 residues. The germline gives CDR1 LNHDA, CDR2 SQIVND (reference sequence). The V gene lost 2 bases and the J gene lost 4 bases, with 11 bases spanning the gap. The DNA for the CDR3 is TGTGCCAGTAGTATACGCCGGACAGCCTATGGCTACACCTTC. Amino acid sequence: CASSIRRTAYGYTF.

CDR3 protein: CASSLVGTGDYNEQFF. The CDR3 nucleotides read TGTGCCAGCAGCTTGGTTGGGACAGGGGACTACAATGAGCAGTTCTTC. V and J are TRBV5-4 and TRBJ2-1; 10 bases line up with TRBD1. Trimming took 0 bases from V and 3 from J; bases not matched to a gene: 3. The CDR3 consists of 16 residues. CDR1 is SGHNT and CDR2 is YYREEE in the germline V gene (reference sequence).

The chain joins TRBV28 to TRBJ2-7; TRBD2 matches 8 bases. The germline V gene encodes CDR1 MDHEN and CDR2 SYDVKM. The CDR3 consists of 15 residues. V lost 4 bases, J lost 5 bases, and 10 bases stayed unmatched. The CDR3 region has the DNA TGTGCCAGCAGTTCCAGCGGGAGTGGGGTCGACGAGCAGTACTTC. As protein: CASSSSGSGVDEQYF.

The gene calls are TRBV6-6 and TRBJ1-5; maybe TRBD1 (6 bases). The CDR3 totals 13 residues. V lost 10 bases and J lost 6, with 16 bases in between. Germline V lookup: CDR1 MNHNY, CDR2 SVGAGI (reference sequence). CDR3 residues: CATGQGSLQPQHF. The CDR3 DNA reads as TGTGCCACCGGCCAGGGGTCTCTTCAGCCCCAGCATTTT.

This chain uses TRBV19 with TRBJ1-1; a weak D match, TRBD1 (5 bases). The CDR3 consists of 16 residues. Germline assignment: CDR1 LNHDA and CDR2 SQIVND (reference sequence). The V end lost 6 bases, the J end lost 5 bases, and 22 bases lay between the germline ends. The CDR3 DNA reads as TGTGCCAGTAGAATTCCCGGGCAGAAGGGGCGTACTGAAGCTTTCTTT. It specifies CASRIPGQKGRTEAFF.

This clone was counted once. The chain uses TRBV3-1 (or the pseudogene TRBV3-2) and TRBJ1-1; D remains ambiguous. The germline CDR1 and CDR2 sequences are LGHDT and YNNKEL (reference sequence). V dropped 0 bases and J dropped 1 base, with 9 bases sitting between them. CDR3 length: 15 amino acids. Here the CDR3 reads CASSQELIQNTEAFF. CDR3 in DNA: TGTGCCAGCAGCCAAGAATTGATACAGAACACTGAAGCTTTCTTT.

CDR3 DNA sequence: TGTGCCAGCAGTCCCCCTCAGGGTGGCTACACCTTC. Encoded protein: CASSPPQGGYTF. The chain is built from TRBV28 and TRBJ1-2; D is possibly TRBD1 (5 bases). Germline CDR1 reads MDHEN; CDR2 reads SYDVKM. V dropped 5 bases and J dropped 7 bases, with 11 bases sitting between them. This CDR3 region has 12 residues.

The V and J genes are TRBV5-8 and TRBJ2-5, with 7 bases lining up with TRBD2. The J segment lost 5 bases and the V segment lost 0 bases, leaving 10 bases of the junction unmatched. Germline lookup yields CDR1 SGHTS and CDR2 YDEGEE. This CDR3 spans 16 amino acids. Here the CDR3 reads CASSLDRGGRAETQYF. DNA for the CDR3: TGTGCCAGCAGCTTGGATCGCGGGGGACGGGCGGAGACCCAGTACTTC.

This clone was found once. The V gene is TRBV6-5, the J gene TRBJ2-1; D is unresolved. Deletions cut 3 bases from V and 8 bases from J, with 17 bases between. Germline V gene lookup returns CDR1 MNHEY and CDR2 SVGAGI. CDR3 length: 15 residues. The CDR3 DNA is TGTGCCAGCAGTTATGTTGCTAATGCCAATGATGAGCAGTTCTTC. This codes for CASSYVANANDEQFF.

The chain couples TRBV28 to TRBJ1-2, with unresolved D. Germline CDR1 is MDHEN and CDR2 is SYDVKM. The CDR3 runs to 12 residues. Trimming pared 5 bases from V and 4 bases from J, leaving 8 bases between. The CDR3 is CASSDWIYGYTF. The CDR3 bases are TGTGCCAGCAGTGACTGGATCTATGGCTACACCTTC.

Only one count was recorded for this clone. This chain joins TRBV14 and TRBJ2-3; 10 bases fit TRBD2. Per the germline V gene, CDR1 is SGHDN and CDR2 is FVKESK. V lost 0 bases to trimming and J lost 8 bases; unmatched junction nucleotides: 14. The CDR3 has 18 amino acids. CDR3 in DNA: TGTGCCAGCAGCCAAGATCGAGCGGGAGGGCCTTTATTTGTTACGCAGTATTTT. It codes for CASSQDRAGGPLFVTQYF.

The V and J genes are TRBV7-3 and TRBJ1-1, with a possible D match to TRBD1 (5 bases). The CDR3 has 14 amino acids. Germline V gives CDR1 SGHTA, CDR2 FQGTGA. The V end lost 2 bases, the J end lost 4 bases, and 11 bases lay between the germline ends. The DNA for the CDR3 is TGTGCCAGCAGCTTACAGGGTGTTGGCACTGAAGCTTTCTTT. Translation gives CASSLQGVGTEAFF.

This rearrangement joins TRBV5-5 to TRBJ2-7, with 7 bases fitting TRBD2. CDR3 length: 17 residues. Germline V CDR1 and CDR2: SGHKS, YYEKEE (reference sequence). J gave up 0 bases and V 4 bases, and 13 bases lay outside the gene matches. CDR3 nucleotides: TGTGCCAGCAGCGCCGACCCGGGAGGCCCCAGCTCCTACGAGCAGTACTTC. As protein: CASSADPGGPSSYEQYF.

The J gene is TRBJ1-1, the V gene TRBV6-5, with D possibly being TRBD1 (5 bases). CDR1 is MNHEY, CDR2 SVGAGI, per germline. The CDR3 covers 16 residues. V lost 2 bases, J lost 0 bases, and 13 bases lay in between. The CDR3 loop is CASSYVSQGLNTEAFF. The CDR3, as DNA: TGTGCCAGCAGTTACGTTAGCCAGGGTCTGAACACTGAAGCTTTCTTT.

The V call is TRBV5-6, the J call TRBJ2-1; possible D gene TRBD2, 6 bases. The CDR3 has 12 amino acids. Trimming took 3 bases from V and 6 from J, leaving 7 bases between them. CDR1 and CDR2 (germline): SGHDT, YYEEEE. CDR3 DNA: TGTGCCAGCAGCTGGGACTCCAATGAGCAGTTCTTC. The encoded protein is CASSWDSNEQFF.

CDR3 bases: TGTGCCAGCTCACCAAACAGGAATGAAAAACTGTTTTTT. Amino acid sequence: CASSPNRNEKLFF. The chain couples TRBV18 to TRBJ1-4; TRBD1 is a possible D gene (5 bases). With 2 bases removed from V and 5 bases from J, the gap between germline ends came to 6 bases. The CDR3 loop spans 13 amino acids. Germline CDR1 reads KGHSH; CDR2 reads LQKENI.